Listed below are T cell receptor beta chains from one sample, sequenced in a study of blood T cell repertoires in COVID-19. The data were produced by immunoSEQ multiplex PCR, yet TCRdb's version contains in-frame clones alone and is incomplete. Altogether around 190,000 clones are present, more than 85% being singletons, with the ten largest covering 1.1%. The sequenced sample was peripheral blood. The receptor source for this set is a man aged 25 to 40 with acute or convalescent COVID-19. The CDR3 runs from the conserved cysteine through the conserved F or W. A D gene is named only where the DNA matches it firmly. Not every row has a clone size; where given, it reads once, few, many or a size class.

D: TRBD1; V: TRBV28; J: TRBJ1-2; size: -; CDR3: CASSRQGAGGYTF; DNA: TGTGCCAGCAGTCGTCAGGGGGCTGGTGGCTACACCTTC
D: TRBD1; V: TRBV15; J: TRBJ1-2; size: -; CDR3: CATSRHGQGPNYGYTF; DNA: TGTGCCACCAGCAGACACGGACAGGGCCCCAACTATGGCTACACCTTC
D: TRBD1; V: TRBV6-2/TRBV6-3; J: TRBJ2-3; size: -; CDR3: CASSIETGALSTDTQYF; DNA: TGTGCCAGCAGTATCGAGACAGGGGCCTTGAGCACAGATACGCAGTATTTT
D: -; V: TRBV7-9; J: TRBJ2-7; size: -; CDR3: CASSPTEEHEQYF; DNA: TGTGCCAGCAGCCCTACTGAGGAGCACGAGCAGTACTTC
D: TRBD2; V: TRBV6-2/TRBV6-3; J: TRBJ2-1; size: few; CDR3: CASSSAGLTYNEQFF; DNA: TGTGCCAGCAGTTCAGCGGGACTTACCTACAATGAGCAGTTCTTC
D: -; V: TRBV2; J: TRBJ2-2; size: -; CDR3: CASSRTGSTGELFF; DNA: TGTGCCAGCAGCCGTACAGGGTCCACCGGGGAGCTGTTTTTT
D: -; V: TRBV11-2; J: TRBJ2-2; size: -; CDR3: CASSRRGGGSHSGELFF; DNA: TGTGCCAGCAGCCGAAGGGGGGGTGGGAGTCATTCCGGGGAGCTGTTTTTT
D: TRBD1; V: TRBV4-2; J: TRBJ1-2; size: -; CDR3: CASSQEGNRGNYGYTF; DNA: TGTGCCAGCAGCCAAGAAGGGAACAGGGGGAACTATGGCTACACCTTC
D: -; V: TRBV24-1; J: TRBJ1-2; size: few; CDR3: CATSDRQAYGYTF; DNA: TGTGCCACCAGTGATAGGCAGGCCTATGGCTACACCTTC
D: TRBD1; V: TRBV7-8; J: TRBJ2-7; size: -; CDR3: CASSSRTGTDYEQYF; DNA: TGTGCCAGCAGCTCACGGACAGGGACGGACTACGAGCAGTACTTC
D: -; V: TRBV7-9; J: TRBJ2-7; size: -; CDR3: CASSLLRGALSYEQYF; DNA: TGTGCCAGCAGCTTACTCCGCGGGGCCCTCTCCTACGAGCAGTACTTC
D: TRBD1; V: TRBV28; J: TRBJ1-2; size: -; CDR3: CASTMQGVGYTF; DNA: TGTGCCAGCACCATGCAGGGGGTTGGCTACACCTTC
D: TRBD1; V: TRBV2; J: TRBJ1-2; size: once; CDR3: CASSADRATSGYTF; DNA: TGTGCCAGCAGTGCGGACAGGGCGACGAGCGGCTACACCTTC
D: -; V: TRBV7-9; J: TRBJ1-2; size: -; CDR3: CASSFADRAGYTF; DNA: TGTGCCAGCAGCTTCGCCGACAGAGCTGGCTACACCTTC
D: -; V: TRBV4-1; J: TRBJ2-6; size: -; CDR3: CASSQVQGRRGANVLTF; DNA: TGCGCCAGCAGCCAAGTCCAGGGTCGACGGGGGGCCAACGTCCTGACTTTC
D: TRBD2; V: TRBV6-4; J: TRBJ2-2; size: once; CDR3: CASSRGLAGVTNTGELFF; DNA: TGTGCCAGCAGTCGCGGACTAGCGGGAGTCACGAACACCGGGGAGCTGTTTTTT
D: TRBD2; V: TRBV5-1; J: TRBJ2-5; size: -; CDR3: CASTLAGIGETQYF; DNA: TGCGCCAGCACCTTAGCGGGGATCGGGGAGACCCAGTACTTC
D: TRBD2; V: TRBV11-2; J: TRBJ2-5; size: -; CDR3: CASSSVTSGQYQETQYF; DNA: TGTGCCAGCAGCTCCGTGACTAGCGGGCAATACCAAGAGACCCAGTACTTC
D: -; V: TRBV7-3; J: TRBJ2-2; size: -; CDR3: CASSRQGSYTGELFF; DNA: TGTGCCAGCAGCCGCCAGGGTTCCTACACCGGGGAGCTGTTTTTT
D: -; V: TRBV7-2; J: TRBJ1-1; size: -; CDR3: CASSSRRGNTEAFF; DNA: TGTGCCAGCAGTTCCAGGCGGGGGAACACTGAAGCTTTCTTT
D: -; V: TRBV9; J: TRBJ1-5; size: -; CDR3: CASRVGGRPQHF; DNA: TGTGCCAGCAGAGTAGGTGGGCGTCCCCAGCATTTT
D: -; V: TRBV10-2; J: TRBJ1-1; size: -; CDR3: CASSESGSLFSLDTEAFF; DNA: TGCGCCAGCAGTGAGTCGGGCAGTTTGTTTTCTTTAGACACTGAAGCTTTCTTT
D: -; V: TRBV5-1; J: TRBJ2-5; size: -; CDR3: CASSPGVLETETQYF; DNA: TGCGCCAGCAGCCCCGGGGTTCTCGAGACAGAGACCCAGTACTTC
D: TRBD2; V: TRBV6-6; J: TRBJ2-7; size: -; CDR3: CASSFARRERDYEQYF; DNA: TGTGCCAGCAGTTTCGCGAGGCGGGAGCGGGACTACGAGCAGTACTTC
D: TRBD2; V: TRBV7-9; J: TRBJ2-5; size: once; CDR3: CASIGGETQYF; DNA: TGTGCCAGCATCGGGGGGGAGACCCAGTACTTC
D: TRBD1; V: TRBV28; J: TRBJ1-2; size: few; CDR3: CASSSQSTGGSLRGYTF; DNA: TGTGCCAGCAGTTCGCAGTCGACAGGGGGAAGTCTACGTGGCTACACCTTC
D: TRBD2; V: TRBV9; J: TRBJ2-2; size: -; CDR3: CASMGREGTGELFF; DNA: TGTGCCAGCATGGGGCGGGAGGGGACCGGGGAGCTGTTTTTT
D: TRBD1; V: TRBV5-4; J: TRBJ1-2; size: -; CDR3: CASSSGQGWNYGYTF; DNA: TGTGCCAGCAGCAGCGGACAGGGATGGAACTATGGCTACACCTTC
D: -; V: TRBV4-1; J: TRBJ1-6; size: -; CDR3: CASSRQDSWGHANSPLHF; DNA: TGCGCCAGCAGCCGACAAGATAGCTGGGGACACGCTAATTCACCCCTCCACTTT
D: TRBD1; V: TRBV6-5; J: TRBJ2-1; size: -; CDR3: CASRGGQGGVDEQFF; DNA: TGTGCCAGCAGAGGGGGACAGGGGGGTGTGGATGAGCAGTTCTTC
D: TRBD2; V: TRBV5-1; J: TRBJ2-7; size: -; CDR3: CASSLLPSGGYYEQYF; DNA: TGCGCCAGCAGCTTGTTGCCCAGCGGGGGCTACTACGAGCAGTACTTC
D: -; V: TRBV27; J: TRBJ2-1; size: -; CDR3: CASSLDSDLYNEQFF; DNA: TGTGCCAGCAGTTTAGACTCCGACCTTTACAATGAGCAGTTCTTC
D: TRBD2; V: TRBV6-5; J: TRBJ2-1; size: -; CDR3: CASSRGGLAYNEQFF; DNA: TGTGCCAGCAGCCGAGGGGGACTAGCTTACAATGAGCAGTTCTTC
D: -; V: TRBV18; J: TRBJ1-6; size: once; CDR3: CASSTQGNENSPLHF; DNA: TGTGCCAGCTCAACTCAGGGAAATGAAAATTCACCCCTCCACTTT
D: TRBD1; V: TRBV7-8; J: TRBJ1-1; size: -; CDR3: CASSSGYAGLTGGDVSEAFF; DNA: TGTGCCAGCAGCTCGGGTTACGCGGGTCTAACAGGGGGCGATGTTTCTGAAGCTTTCTTT
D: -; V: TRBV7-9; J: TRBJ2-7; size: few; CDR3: CASSFTIFETSHSYEQYF; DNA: TGTGCCAGCAGCTTTACTATTTTTGAGACCTCTCACTCCTACGAGCAGTACTTC
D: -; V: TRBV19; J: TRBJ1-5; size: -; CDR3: CASSVASNQPQHF; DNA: TGTGCCAGTTCCGTAGCGAGCAATCAGCCCCAGCATTTT
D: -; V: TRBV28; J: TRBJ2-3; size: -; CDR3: CASRGARGNTDTQYF; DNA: TGTGCCAGCCGAGGTGCGCGGGGCAACACAGATACGCAGTATTTT
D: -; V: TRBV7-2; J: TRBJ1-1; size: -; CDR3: CASSAVGGLGAFF; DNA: TGTGCCAGCAGCGCCGTGGGGGGGCTGGGAGCTTTCTTT
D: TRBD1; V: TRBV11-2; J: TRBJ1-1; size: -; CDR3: CASSFIQGAAEAFF; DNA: TGTGCCAGCAGCTTCATACAGGGGGCGGCAGAAGCTTTCTTT
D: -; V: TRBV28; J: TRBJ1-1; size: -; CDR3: CASLVGGGKAFF; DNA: TGTGCCAGCCTAGTTGGGGGGGGGAAAGCTTTCTTT
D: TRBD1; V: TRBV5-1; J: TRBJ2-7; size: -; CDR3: CASSQGQGLSEQYF; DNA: TGCGCCAGCAGCCAGGGACAGGGGTTGAGCGAGCAGTACTTC